Described below is a single T cell receptor beta chain sequence and its context. The antigen is undetermined. The CDR3 sequence is 14 residues long. Germline V gene lookup returns CDR1 LNHNV and CDR2 YYDKDF (reference sequence). V shed 5 bases, J shed 8 bases, and the junction held 11 bases outside the gene matches. This sample stems from a study of cytomegalovirus exposure and HLA in healthy donors. General observations from the study: TCR beta sequences reportedly predicted most subjects' HLA-A and HLA-B alleles accurately. Apparent HLA restriction characterized most CMV-associated TCR beta chains in a later analysis.

The PCR had 60 Vbeta and 13 Jbeta primers. The protocol was immunoSEQ multiplex PCR, while the TCRdb copy is restricted to in-frame clones and leaves out a portion. The sample holds more than 90,000 clones; roughly 73% are singletons and the top ten take roughly 0.82%. Material: PBMCs. The chain carries TRBV15 and TRBJ1-2, with TRBD1 identical over 7 bases. The source of this sequence is a woman aged 25 to 39 in good health and CMV-seronegative. CDR3 DNA sequence: TGTGCCACCAGCTTCCAAAACAGGGGTTTAGGCTACACCTTC. Residues: CATSFQNRGLGYTF. Full variable domain (remainder filled in from reference TRBV15 and TRBJ1-2): DAMVIQNPRYQVTQFGKPVTLSCSQTLNHNVMYWYQQKSSQAPKLLFHYYDKDFNNEADTPDNFQSRRPNTSFCFLDIRSPGLGDTAMYLCATSFQNRGLGYTFGSGTRLTVV.